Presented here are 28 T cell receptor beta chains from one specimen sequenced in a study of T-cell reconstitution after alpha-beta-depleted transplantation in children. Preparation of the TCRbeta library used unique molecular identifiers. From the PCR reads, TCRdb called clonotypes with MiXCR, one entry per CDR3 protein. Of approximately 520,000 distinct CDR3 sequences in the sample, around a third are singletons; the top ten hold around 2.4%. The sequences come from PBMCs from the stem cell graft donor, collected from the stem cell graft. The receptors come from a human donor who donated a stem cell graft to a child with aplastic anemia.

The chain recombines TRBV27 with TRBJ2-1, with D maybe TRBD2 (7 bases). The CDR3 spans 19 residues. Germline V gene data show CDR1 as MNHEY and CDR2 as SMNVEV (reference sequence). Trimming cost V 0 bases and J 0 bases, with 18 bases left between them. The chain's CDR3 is CASSLSGGGVRSSYNEQFF. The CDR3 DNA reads TGTGCCAGCAGTTTATCGGGCGGGGGCGTGAGAAGCTCCTACAATGAGCAGTTCTTC.

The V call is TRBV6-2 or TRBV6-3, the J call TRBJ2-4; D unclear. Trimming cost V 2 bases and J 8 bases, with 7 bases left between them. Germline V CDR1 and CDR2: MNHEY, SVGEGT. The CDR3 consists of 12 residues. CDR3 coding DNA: TGTGCCAGCAGTTACATGGGATACATTCAGTACTTC. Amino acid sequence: CASSYMGYIQYF.

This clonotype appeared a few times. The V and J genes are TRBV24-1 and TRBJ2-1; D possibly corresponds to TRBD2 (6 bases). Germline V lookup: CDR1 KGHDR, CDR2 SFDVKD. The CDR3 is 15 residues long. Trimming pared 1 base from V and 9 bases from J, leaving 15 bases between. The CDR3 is CATSDLFPGEGEQFF. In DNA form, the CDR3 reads TGTGCCACCAGTGATTTATTTCCGGGAGAGGGTGAGCAGTTCTTC.

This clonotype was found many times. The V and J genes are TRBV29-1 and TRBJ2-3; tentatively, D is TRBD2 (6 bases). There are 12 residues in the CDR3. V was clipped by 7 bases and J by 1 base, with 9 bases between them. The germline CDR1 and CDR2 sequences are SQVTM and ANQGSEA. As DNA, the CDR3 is TGCAGCGCCATAGCGGGCACAGATACGCAGTATTTT. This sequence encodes CSAIAGTDTQYF.

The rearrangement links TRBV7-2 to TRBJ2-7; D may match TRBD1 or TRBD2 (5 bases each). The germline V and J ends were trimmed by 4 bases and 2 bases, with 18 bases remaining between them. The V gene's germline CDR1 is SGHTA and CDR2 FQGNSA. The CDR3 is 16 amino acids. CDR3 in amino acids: CASSSRGWGSPYEQYF. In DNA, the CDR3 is TGTGCCAGCAGCTCCCGAGGGTGGGGGTCCCCCTACGAGCAGTACTTC.

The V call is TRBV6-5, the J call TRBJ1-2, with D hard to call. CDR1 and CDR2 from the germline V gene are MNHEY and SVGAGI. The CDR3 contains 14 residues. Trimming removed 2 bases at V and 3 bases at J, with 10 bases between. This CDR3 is CASSYPGRDYGYTF. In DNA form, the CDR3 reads TGTGCCAGCAGTTACCCTGGGAGGGACTATGGCTACACCTTC.

The CDR3 here is CASSVYSGSSYNEQFF. In nucleotides, the CDR3 is TGTGCCAGCAGCGTATATAGCGGGAGCTCCTACAATGAGCAGTTCTTC. J is TRBJ2-1 and V is TRBV9; 9 positions agree with TRBD2. The CDR3 has 16 amino acids. Germline values: CDR1 SGDLS, CDR2 YYNGEE. V was clipped by 1 base and J by 0 bases; unmatched bases: 2.

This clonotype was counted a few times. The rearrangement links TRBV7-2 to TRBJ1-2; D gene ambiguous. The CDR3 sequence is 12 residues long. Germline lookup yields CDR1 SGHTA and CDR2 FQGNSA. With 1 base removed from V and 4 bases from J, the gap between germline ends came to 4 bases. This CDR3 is CASSLDPYGYTF. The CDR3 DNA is TGTGCCAGCAGCTTAGATCCCTATGGCTACACCTTC.

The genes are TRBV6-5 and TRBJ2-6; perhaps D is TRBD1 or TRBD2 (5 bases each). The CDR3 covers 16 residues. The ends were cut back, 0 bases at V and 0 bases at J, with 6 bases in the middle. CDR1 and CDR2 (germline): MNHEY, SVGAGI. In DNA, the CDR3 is TGTGCCAGCAGTTACTCGGGGGACTCTGGGGCCAACGTCCTGACTTTC. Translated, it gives CASSYSGDSGANVLTF.

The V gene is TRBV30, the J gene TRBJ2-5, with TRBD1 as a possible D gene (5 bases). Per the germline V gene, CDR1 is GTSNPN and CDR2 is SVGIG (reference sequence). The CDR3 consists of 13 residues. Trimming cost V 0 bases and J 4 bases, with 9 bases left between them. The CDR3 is CAWSVHQGETQYF. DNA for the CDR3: TGTGCCTGGAGTGTACATCAGGGAGAGACCCAGTACTTC.

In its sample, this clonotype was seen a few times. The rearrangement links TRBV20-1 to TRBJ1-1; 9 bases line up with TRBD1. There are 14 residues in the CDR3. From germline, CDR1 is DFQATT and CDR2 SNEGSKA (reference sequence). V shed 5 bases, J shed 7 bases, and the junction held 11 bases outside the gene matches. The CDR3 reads CSAQSRDRADEAFF. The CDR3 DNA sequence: TGCAGTGCTCAGTCCCGGGACAGGGCGGATGAAGCTTTCTTT.

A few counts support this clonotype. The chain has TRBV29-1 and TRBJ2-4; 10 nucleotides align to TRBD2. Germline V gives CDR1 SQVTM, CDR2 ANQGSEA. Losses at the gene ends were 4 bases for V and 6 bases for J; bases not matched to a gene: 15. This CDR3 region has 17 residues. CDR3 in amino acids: CSVVLPGLAGAGNIQYF. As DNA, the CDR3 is TGCAGCGTTGTACTGCCCGGCCTAGCGGGAGCGGGAAACATTCAGTACTTC.

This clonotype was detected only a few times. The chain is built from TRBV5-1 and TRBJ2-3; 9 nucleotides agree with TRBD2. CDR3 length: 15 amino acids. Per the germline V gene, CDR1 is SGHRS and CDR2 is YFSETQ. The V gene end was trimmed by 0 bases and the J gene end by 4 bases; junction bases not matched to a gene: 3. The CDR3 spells CASSLGSGRSDTQYF. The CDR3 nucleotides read TGCGCCAGCAGCTTGGGTAGCGGGAGATCAGATACGCAGTATTTT.

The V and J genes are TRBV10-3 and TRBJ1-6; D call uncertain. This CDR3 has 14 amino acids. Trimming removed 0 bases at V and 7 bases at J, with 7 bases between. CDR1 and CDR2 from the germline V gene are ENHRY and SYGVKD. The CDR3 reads CAISESVENSPLHF. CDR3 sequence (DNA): TGTGCCATCAGTGAGTCGGTCGAGAATTCACCCCTCCACTTT.

The DNA for the CDR3 is TGTGCCAGCAGTAACCCCCGGGAGACCCAGTACTTC. This codes for CASSNPRETQYF. The rearrangement joins TRBV6-2 or TRBV6-3 to TRBJ2-5; D gene uncertain. Germline loops: CDR1 MNHEY, CDR2 SVGEGT. V was trimmed by 5 bases and J by 5 bases, leaving 9 bases between them. The CDR3 runs 12 residues.

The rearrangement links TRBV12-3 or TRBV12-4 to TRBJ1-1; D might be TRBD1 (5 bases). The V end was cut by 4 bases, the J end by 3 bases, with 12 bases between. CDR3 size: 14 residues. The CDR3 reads CASSYGDGDTEAFF. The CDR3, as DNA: TGTGCCAGCAGTTATGGGGACGGGGACACTGAAGCTTTCTTT.

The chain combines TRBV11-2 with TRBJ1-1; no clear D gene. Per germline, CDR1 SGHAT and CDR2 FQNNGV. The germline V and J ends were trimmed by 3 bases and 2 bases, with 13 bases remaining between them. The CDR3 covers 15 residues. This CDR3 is CASSFNAGINTEAFF. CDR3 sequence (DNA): TGTGCCAGCAGCTTTAACGCCGGGATAAACACTGAAGCTTTCTTT.

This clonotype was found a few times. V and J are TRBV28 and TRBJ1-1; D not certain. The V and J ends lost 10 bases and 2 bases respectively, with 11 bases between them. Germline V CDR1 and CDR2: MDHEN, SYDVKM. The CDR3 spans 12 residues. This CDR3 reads CATQVGNTEAFF. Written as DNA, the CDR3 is TGTGCCACCCAGGTGGGTAACACTGAAGCTTTCTTT.

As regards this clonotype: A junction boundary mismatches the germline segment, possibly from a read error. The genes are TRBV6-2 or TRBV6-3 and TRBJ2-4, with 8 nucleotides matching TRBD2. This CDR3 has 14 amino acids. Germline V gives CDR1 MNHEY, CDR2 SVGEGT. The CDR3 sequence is CASSRGGRQNSQYF. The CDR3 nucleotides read TGTGCCAGCAGTCGGGGGGGACGGCAGAACAGTCAGTACTTC.

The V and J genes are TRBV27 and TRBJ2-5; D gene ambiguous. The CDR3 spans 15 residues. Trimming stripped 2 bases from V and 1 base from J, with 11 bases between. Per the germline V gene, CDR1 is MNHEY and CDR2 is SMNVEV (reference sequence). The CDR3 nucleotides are TGTGCCAGCAGTTTACGTGATAGAGCCCAAGAGACCCAGTACTTC. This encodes CASSLRDRAQETQYF.

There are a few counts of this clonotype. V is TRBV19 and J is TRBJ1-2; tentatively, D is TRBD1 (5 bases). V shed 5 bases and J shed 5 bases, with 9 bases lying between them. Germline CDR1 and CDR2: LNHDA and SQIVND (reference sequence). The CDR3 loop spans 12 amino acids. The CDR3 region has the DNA TGTGCCAGTAGTCCAAAGGGGTATGGCTACACCTTC. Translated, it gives CASSPKGYGYTF.

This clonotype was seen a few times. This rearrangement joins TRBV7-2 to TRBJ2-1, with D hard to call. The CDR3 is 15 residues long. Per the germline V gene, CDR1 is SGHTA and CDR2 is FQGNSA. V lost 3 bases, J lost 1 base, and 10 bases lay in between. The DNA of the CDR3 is TGTGCCAGCAGCTTCTCCCTAGGTTCCTACAATGAGCAGTTCTTC. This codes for CASSFSLGSYNEQFF.

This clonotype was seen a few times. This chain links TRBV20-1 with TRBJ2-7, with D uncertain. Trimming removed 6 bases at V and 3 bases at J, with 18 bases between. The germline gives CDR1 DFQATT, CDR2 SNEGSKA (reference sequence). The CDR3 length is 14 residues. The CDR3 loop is CSAPRAISRYEQYF. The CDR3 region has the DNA TGCAGTGCCCCCCGTGCCATCTCCCGCTACGAGCAGTACTTC.

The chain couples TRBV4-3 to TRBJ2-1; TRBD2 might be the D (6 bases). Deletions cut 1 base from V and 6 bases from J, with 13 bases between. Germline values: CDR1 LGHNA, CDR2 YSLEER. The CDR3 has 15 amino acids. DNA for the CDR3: TGCGCCAGCAGCCAAGGAACGGGAGTAGTCAATGAGCAGTTCTTC. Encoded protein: CASSQGTGVVNEQFF.

CDR3 in amino acids: CASSSQATGELFF. DNA for the CDR3: TGTGCCAGCAGTTCACAGGCCACCGGGGAGCTGTTTTTT. The chain has TRBV12-3 or TRBV12-4 and TRBJ2-2; D is possibly TRBD1 (5 bases). CDR3 length: 13 amino acids. Trimming cost V 4 bases and J 4 bases, with 7 bases left between them.

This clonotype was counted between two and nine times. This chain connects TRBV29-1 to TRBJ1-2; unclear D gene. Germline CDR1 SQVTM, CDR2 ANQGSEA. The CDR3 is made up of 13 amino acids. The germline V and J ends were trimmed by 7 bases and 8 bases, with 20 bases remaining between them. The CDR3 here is CSGSIQNYEGYTF. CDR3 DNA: TGCAGCGGATCTATACAAAACTATGAGGGCTACACCTTC.

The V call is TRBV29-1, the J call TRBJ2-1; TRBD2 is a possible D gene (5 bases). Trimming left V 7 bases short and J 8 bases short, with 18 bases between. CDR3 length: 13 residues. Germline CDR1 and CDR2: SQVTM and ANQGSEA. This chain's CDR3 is CSAGELQTDEQFF. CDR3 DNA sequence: TGCAGCGCCGGGGAACTTCAGACCGATGAGCAGTTCTTC.

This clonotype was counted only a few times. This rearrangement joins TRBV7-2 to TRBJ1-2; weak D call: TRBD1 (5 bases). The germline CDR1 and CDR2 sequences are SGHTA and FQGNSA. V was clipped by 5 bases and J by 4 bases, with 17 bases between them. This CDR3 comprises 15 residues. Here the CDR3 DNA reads TGTGCCAGCAGCCTTGGAGACAGCATCGCCTATGGCTACACCTTC. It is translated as CASSLGDSIAYGYTF.